These 23 T cell receptor beta chains were sequenced from one sample in a study of regulatory T cells in long-lasting Graves disease. Through Arm-PCR of CDR3 regions and iRepertoire HTBI primers, TCR beta libraries were built. TCRdb called the multiplex PCR reads again in MiXCR, with one record for every CDR3 protein. This table holds about 530,000 distinct CDR3 sequences, about 16% found once. The time point: newly diagnosed GD, antithyroid drugs for less than 3 months. RNA extracted from PBMCs served as the sequencing template. The same sample was also used in a study of T cells in Graves' hyperthyroidism and ophthalmopathy.

This specimen consisted of peripheral blood mononuclear cells (PBMCs), obtained at new diagnosis, from a patient treated with antithyroid drugs. The receptors were gathered from a woman aged 35-65 years with Graves disease.

This clonotype occurred a few times. The gene calls are TRBV19 and TRBJ2-7; TRBD2 is a possible D gene (5 bases). CDR1 is LNHDA, CDR2 SQIVND, per germline (reference sequence). This CDR3 has 14 amino acids. The V end was cut by 4 bases, the J end by 2 bases, with 12 bases between. The chain's CDR3 is CASSTGYLTYEQYF. As DNA, the CDR3 is TGTGCCAGTAGTACGGGATACCTAACCTACGAGCAGTACTTC.

This clonotype was recorded many times. The rearrangement links TRBV12-3 or TRBV12-4 to TRBJ2-3, with 11 bases fitting TRBD2. This CDR3 spans 19 amino acids. V was clipped by 6 bases and J by 2 bases; unmatched bases: 16. This CDR3 reads CASRKGLAVIPTHTDTQYF. The CDR3 DNA is TGTGCCAGCAGGAAGGGACTAGCGGTGATCCCGACCCACACAGATACGCAGTATTTT.

This clonotype was recorded at least ten times. The gene calls are TRBV6-5 and TRBJ1-1; D might be TRBD1 (6 bases). The CDR3 runs to 16 residues. Germline V gene data show CDR1 as MNHEY and CDR2 as SVGAGI. The germline V and J ends were trimmed by 0 bases and 3 bases, with 14 bases remaining between them. The CDR3 DNA sequence: TGTGCCAGCAGTTACTCGCGGGGGCGGACGGACACTGAAGCTTTCTTT. Its translation: CASSYSRGRTDTEAFF.

This clonotype was recorded at least ten times. CDR3 DNA sequence: TGTGCCAGCAGCCTCGGGACAGGGGGCCAAAACATTCAGTACTTC. It translates to CASSLGTGGQNIQYF. This chain connects TRBV3-1 to TRBJ2-4; 12 bases fit TRBD1. Germline CDR1 reads LGHDT; CDR2 reads YNNKEL (reference sequence). After removal of 4 bases from V and 5 bases from J, the junction contained 3 bases not matched to a gene. CDR3 length: 15 residues.

A word on this clonotype: One end of the junction fails to match germline, which may point to a read error. The chain carries TRBV28 and TRBJ1-1; a weak D match, TRBD1 (5 bases). The CDR3 is made up of 14 amino acids. CDR1 and CDR2 (germline): MDHEN, SYDVKM. As DNA, the CDR3 is TGTGCCAGTGGGGGGGAGGGGAAATCCACTGGAGCTTTCTTT. Its protein is CASGGEGKSTGAFF.

V and J are TRBV6-1 and TRBJ1-2; 7 bases are shared with TRBD1. With V trimmed by 11 bases and J by 4 bases, 19 bases remained unmatched. There are 16 residues in the CDR3. Germline V gene data show CDR1 as MNHNS and CDR2 as SASEGT. The CDR3: CAAAGTQGYATYGYTF. Here the CDR3 DNA reads TGTGCCGCGGCGGGTACACAGGGGTATGCGACCTATGGCTACACCTTC.

This clonotype was observed at least ten times. V usage is TRBV20-1 and J usage is TRBJ2-1; 10 positions match TRBD1. Germline CDR1 reads DFQATT; CDR2 reads SNEGSKA (reference sequence). Trimming removed 0 bases from V and 6 bases from J; junction bases left unmatched: 8. The length of the CDR3 is 16 residues. CDR3 coding DNA: TGCAGTGCTAGAGACGACAGGGGGCGATCTTTCAATGAGCAGTTCTTC. It codes for CSARDDRGRSFNEQFF.

The chain has TRBV29-1 and TRBJ2-3; 8 bases match TRBD2. Germline V CDR1 and CDR2: SQVTM, ANQGSEA. The CDR3 spans 13 residues. J was trimmed by 6 bases and V by 3 bases; bases with no gene match: 5. Written as DNA, the CDR3 is TGCAGCGTTGAGGGTTTAGCGGGGGATACGCAGTATTTT. Amino acid sequence: CSVEGLAGDTQYF.

The sample holds many counts of this clonotype. The V and J genes are TRBV6-5 and TRBJ2-2; 8 bases are a match to TRBD1. The CDR3 sequence is 16 residues long. Per germline, CDR1 MNHEY and CDR2 SVGAGI. The V gene end was trimmed by 0 bases and the J gene end by 7 bases; junction bases not matched to a gene: 7. The CDR3 loop is CASSYSGTGEDGELFF. Written as DNA, the CDR3 is TGTGCCAGCAGTTACTCGGGGACAGGCGAAGACGGGGAGCTGTTTTTT.

This clonotype was seen only a few times. This chain links TRBV7-9 with TRBJ2-1; 14 bases fit TRBD2. This CDR3 is 19 amino acids long. V shed 5 bases and J 0 bases; nucleotides not matched to a gene: 9. Per germline, CDR1 SEHNR and CDR2 FQNEAQ (reference sequence). The CDR3 here is CASSHPGLAGVDSYNEQFF. CDR3 DNA: TGTGCCAGCAGCCACCCGGGACTAGCGGGGGTTGACTCCTACAATGAGCAGTTCTTC.

This clonotype was seen ten or more times. V is TRBV2 and J is TRBJ1-5; D is possibly TRBD1 (5 bases). Trimming pared 8 bases from V and 7 bases from J, leaving 15 bases between. Germline assignment: CDR1 SNHLY and CDR2 FYNNEI. The CDR3 loop spans 13 amino acids. For the CDR3, the DNA is TGTGCCAGCTCTCCCCCAGGGTCACAGCCCCAGCATTTT. This gives the protein CASSPPGSQPQHF.

This clonotype has just one count. Possible read error: a much larger clone is one base away. This chain joins TRBV5-1 and TRBJ1-2; D uncertain. This CDR3 has 14 amino acids. Germline V gives CDR1 SGHRS, CDR2 YFSETQ. V was trimmed by 0 bases and J by 5 bases, leaving 11 bases between them. The CDR3 DNA is TGCGCCAGCAGCTTGGATTGGTCGGATTATGGCTACACCTTC. Protein: CASSLDWSDYGYTF. Drawing the rest from reference TRBV5-1 and TRBJ1-2, the complete variable domain is KAGVTQTPRYLIKTRGQQVTLSCSPISGHRSVSWYQQTPGQGLQFLFEYFSETQRNKGNFPGRFSGRQFSNSRSEMNVSTLELGDSALYLCASSLDWSDYGYTFGSGTRLTVV.

The CDR3 is CASGLRPPGEKLFF. The CDR3 DNA sequence: TGTGCTAGTGGTTTGAGGCCACCGGGGGAAAAACTGTTTTTT. This chain uses TRBV12-5 with TRBJ1-4, with D unclear. Germline loops: CDR1 LGHNT, CDR2 FRNRAP. The CDR3 is 14 residues long. V was clipped by 2 bases and J by 8 bases, with 12 bases between them.

The chain recombines TRBV19 with TRBJ1-1, with a tentative D call TRBD1 (5 bases). The germline V and J ends were trimmed by 7 bases and 7 bases, with 19 bases remaining between them. CDR1 and CDR2 from the germline V gene are LNHDA and SQIVND (reference sequence). This CDR3 contains 14 residues. CDR3 bases: TGTGCCAGTACTCTCGCGACAGCGAGGGGTGAAGCTTTCTTT. Its protein product is CASTLATARGEAFF.

This clonotype was found many times. This rearrangement joins TRBV6-1 to TRBJ2-2; 10 bases are shared with TRBD2. The ends lost 7 bases at V and 3 bases at J; junction bases unmatched: 8. Germline values: CDR1 MNHNS, CDR2 SASEGT. The CDR3 spans 16 residues. CDR3 protein: CASTLAGATYTGELFF. In nucleotides, the CDR3 is TGTGCCAGCACCCTAGCGGGGGCGACTTACACCGGGGAGCTGTTTTTT.

CDR3 protein: CASSWGLLDEQFF. CDR3 in DNA: TGTGCCAGCAGTTGGGGGCTTTTGGATGAGCAGTTCTTC. The chain recombines TRBV6-5 with TRBJ2-1, with a weak D call TRBD1 (6 bases). The CDR3 length is 13 residues. V was trimmed by 4 bases and J by 8 bases, leaving 12 bases between them. Germline-derived CDR1 and CDR2 are MNHEY and SVGAGI.

The CDR3 here is CASSLVSTGYEQYF. The CDR3 region has the DNA TGTGCCAGCAGTTTAGTCTCGACCGGCTACGAGCAGTACTTC. This chain links TRBV27 with TRBJ2-7; D gene ambiguous. V dropped 2 bases and J dropped 3 bases, with 11 bases sitting between them. CDR3 length: 14 amino acids. Germline CDR1 and CDR2: MNHEY and SMNVEV (reference sequence).

The V and J genes are TRBV10-3 and TRBJ1-2, with 8 nucleotides matching TRBD1. CDR3 length equals 16 residues. The ends lost 0 bases at V and 8 bases at J; junction bases unmatched: 11. Germline-derived CDR1 and CDR2 are ENHRY and SYGVKD. This chain's CDR3 is CAISESPTGTGTGYTF. Here the CDR3 DNA reads TGTGCCATCAGTGAGTCGCCCACCGGGACAGGTACCGGCTACACCTTC.

This clonotype appeared many times. The chain is built from TRBV3-1 and TRBJ1-2; D is uncertain. The V end lost 0 bases, the J end lost 8 bases, and 4 bases lay between the germline ends. There are 11 residues in the CDR3. Per germline, CDR1 LGHDT and CDR2 YNNKEL (reference sequence). In DNA, the CDR3 is TGTGCCAGCAGCCAAGATATAGGCTACACCTTC. It encodes CASSQDIGYTF.

This clonotype was counted ten times or more. CDR3 bases: TGTGCCAGCAGCTTTATCGCCGGCCAGGGAGGAGAGACCCAGTACTTC. This encodes CASSFIAGQGGETQYF. V gene TRBV11-2 combines with J gene TRBJ2-5, with D maybe TRBD2 (6 bases). The CDR3 consists of 16 residues. Germline CDR1 SGHAT, CDR2 FQNNGV. V dropped 3 bases and J dropped 4 bases, with 18 bases sitting between them.

The chain combines TRBV10-3 with TRBJ2-5; 11 bases line up with TRBD2. The germline V gene has CDR1 ENHRY and CDR2 SYGVKD. CDR3 length equals 16 residues. The ends lost 2 bases at V and 2 bases at J; junction bases unmatched: 4. CDR3 protein: CAISEGLAGNQETQYF. The CDR3 nucleotides are TGTGCCATCAGTGAGGGACTAGCGGGTAATCAAGAGACCCAGTACTTC.

The table lists this clonotype with many counts. V usage is TRBV20-1 and J usage is TRBJ1-2; 10 nucleotides align to TRBD1. Germline loops: CDR1 DFQATT, CDR2 SNEGSKA (reference sequence). The CDR3 runs to 13 residues. With V trimmed by 6 bases and J by 5 bases, 6 bases remained unmatched. DNA of the CDR3: TGCAGTGCACGGACAGGGGGTATTTATGGCTACACCTTC. It encodes CSARTGGIYGYTF.

Details on this clonotype: Given the absence of the conserved phenylalanine or tryptophan at the CDR3 end, a read error is likely. The gene calls are TRBV18 and TRBJ1-1; no clear D. Germline V gene data show CDR1 as KGHSH and CDR2 as LQKENI. The CDR3 length is 13 residues. Trimming took 3 bases from V and 1 from J, leaving 6 bases between them. The CDR3 loop reads CASSPDQNTEAFS. Written as DNA, the CDR3 is TGTGCCAGCTCACCGGACCAGAACACTGAAGCTTTCTCT.